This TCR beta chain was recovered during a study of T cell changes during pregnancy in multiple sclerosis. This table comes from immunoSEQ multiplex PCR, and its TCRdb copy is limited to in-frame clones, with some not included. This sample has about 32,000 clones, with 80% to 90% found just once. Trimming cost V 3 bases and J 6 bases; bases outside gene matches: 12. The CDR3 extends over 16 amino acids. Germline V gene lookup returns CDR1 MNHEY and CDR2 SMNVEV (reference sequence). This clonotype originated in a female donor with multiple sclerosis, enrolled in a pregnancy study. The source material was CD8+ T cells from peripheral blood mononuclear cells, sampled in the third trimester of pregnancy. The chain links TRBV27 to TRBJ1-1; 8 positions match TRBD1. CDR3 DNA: TGTGCCAGCAGTTTGTTCCTCTCAGACAGGGGCGCTGAAGCTTTCTTT. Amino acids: CASSLFLSDRGAEAFF.